This TCR beta chain originates from a study of blood T cells in healthy people across ages. With a J-beta primer mix and a sample-barcoded 5' primer, a second PCR ran 7 to 11 cycles. TCRdb used MiXCR to reprocess the 5' RACE reads, holding one entry per CDR3 protein. The table includes 660,000 or so distinct CDR3 sequences, around three fifths detected once. The germline CDR1 and CDR2 sequences are SGHVS and FQNEAQ. V was pared by 0 bases and J by 5 bases, with 16 bases between. This CDR3 has 16 amino acids. This clonotype is a singleton in its sample. The TCR sequence derives from a man in his sixties in good health. V gene TRBV7-8 combines with J gene TRBJ1-2, with D possibly TRBD1 on 6 matching bases. Sequencing was carried out using blood. CDR3 coding DNA: TGTGCCAGCAGCTTAGCCCCCGGACAGTCGGATTATGGCTACACCTTC. The encoded protein is CASSLAPGQSDYGYTF.